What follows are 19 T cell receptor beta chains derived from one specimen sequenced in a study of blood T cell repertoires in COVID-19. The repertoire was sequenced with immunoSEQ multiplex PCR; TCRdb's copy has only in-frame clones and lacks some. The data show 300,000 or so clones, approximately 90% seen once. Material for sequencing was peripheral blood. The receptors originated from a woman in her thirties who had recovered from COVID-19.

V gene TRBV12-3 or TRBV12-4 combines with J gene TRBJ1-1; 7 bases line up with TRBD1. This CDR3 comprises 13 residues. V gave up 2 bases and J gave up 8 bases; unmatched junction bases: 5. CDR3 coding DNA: TGTGCCAGCAGTTTACGACAGGGAGTCGAAGCTTTCTTT. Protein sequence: CASSLRQGVEAFF.

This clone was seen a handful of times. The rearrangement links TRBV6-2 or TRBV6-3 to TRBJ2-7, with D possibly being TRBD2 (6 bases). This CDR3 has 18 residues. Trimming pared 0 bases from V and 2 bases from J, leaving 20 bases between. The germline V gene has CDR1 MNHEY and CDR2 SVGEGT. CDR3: CASSYSISVQDYTYEQYF. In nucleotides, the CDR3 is TGTGCCAGCAGTTACTCGATATCGGTCCAGGACTATACCTACGAGCAGTACTTC.

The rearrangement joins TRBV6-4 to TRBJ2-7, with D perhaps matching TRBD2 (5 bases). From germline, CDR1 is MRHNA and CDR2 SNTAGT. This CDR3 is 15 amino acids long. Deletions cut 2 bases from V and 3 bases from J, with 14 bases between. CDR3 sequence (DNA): TGTGCCAGCAGTGACCTAGCCGGGCCAGACTACGAGCAGTACTTC. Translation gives CASSDLAGPDYEQYF.

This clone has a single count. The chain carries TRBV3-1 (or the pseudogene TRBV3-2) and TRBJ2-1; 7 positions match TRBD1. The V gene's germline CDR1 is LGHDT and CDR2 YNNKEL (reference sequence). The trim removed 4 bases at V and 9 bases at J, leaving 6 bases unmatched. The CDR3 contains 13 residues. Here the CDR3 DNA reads TGTGCCAGCAGCCTCAGGGGGAGCGGTGAGCAGTTCTTC. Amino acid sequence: CASSLRGSGEQFF.

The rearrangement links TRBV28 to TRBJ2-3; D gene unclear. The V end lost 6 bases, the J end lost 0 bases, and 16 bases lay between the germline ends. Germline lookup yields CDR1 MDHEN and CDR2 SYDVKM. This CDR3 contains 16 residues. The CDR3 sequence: CASSPVVGSSTDTQYF. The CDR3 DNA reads TGTGCCAGCAGCCCTGTGGTGGGCTCTAGCACAGATACGCAGTATTTT.

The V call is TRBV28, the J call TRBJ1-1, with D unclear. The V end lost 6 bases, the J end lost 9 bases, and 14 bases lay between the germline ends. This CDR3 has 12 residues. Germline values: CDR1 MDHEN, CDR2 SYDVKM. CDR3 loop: CASSPPLVQAFF. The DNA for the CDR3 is TGTGCCAGCAGCCCCCCGTTAGTTCAAGCTTTCTTT.

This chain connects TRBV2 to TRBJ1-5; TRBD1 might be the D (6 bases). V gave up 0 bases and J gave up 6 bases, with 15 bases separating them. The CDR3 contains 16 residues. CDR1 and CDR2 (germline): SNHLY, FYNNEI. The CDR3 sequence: CASSEAPAGARQPQHF. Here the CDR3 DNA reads TGTGCCAGCAGTGAAGCCCCGGCGGGGGCCCGTCAGCCCCAGCATTTT.

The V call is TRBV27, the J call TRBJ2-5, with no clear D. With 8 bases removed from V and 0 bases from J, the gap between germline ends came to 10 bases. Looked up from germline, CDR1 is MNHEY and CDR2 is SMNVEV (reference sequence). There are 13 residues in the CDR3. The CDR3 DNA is TGTGCCAGCCGCCCGGTATACCAAGAGACCCAGTACTTC. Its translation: CASRPVYQETQYF.

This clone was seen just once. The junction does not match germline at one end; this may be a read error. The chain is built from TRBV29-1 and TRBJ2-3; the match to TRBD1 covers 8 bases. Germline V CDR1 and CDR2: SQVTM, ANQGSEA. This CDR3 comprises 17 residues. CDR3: CSVEGTGDIPSTDTQYF. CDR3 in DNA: TGCAGCGTCGAAGGGACAGGAGATATCCCTAGCACAGATACGCAGTATTTT.

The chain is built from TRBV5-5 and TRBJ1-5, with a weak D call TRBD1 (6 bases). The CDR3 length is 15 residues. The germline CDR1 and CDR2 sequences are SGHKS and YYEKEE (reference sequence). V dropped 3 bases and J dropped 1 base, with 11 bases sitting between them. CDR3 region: CASSSYRASNQPQHF. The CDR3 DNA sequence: TGTGCCAGCAGCTCCTACAGGGCAAGCAATCAGCCCCAGCATTTT.

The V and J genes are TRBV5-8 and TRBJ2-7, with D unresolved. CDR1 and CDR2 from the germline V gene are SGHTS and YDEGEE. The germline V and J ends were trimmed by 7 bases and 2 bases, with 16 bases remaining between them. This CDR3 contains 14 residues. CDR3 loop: CASRRQQNTYEQYF. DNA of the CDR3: TGTGCCAGCCGCCGACAACAGAACACCTACGAGCAGTACTTC.

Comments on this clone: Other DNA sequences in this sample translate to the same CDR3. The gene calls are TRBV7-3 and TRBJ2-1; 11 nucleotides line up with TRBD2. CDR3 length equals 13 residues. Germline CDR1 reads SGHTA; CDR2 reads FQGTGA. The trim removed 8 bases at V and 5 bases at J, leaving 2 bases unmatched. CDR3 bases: TGTGCCAGCGGACTAGCGGGCAACAATGAGCAGTTCTTC. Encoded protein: CASGLAGNNEQFF.

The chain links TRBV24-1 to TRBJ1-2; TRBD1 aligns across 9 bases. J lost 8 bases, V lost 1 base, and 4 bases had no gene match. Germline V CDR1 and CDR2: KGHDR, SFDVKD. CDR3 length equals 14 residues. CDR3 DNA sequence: TGTGCCACCAGTGATTTAGACAGGGGGGGCGGCTACACCTTC. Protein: CATSDLDRGGGYTF.

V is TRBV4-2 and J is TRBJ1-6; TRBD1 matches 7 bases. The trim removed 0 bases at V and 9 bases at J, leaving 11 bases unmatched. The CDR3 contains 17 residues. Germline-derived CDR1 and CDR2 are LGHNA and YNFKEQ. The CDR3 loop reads CASSQDPRGTAGSPLHF. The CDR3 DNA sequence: TGTGCCAGCAGCCAAGATCCTCGGGGGACAGCTGGTTCACCCCTCCACTTT.

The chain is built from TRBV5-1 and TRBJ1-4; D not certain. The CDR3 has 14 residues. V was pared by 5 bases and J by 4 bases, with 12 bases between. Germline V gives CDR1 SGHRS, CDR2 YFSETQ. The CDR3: CASRVGGYNEKLFF. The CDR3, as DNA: TGCGCCAGCAGGGTAGGAGGGTATAATGAAAAACTGTTTTTT.

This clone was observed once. The CDR3 bases are TGTGCCAGCGGACTAGCGGGGGGGCGGAATGAGCAGTTCTTC. Protein: CASGLAGGRNEQFF. This chain uses TRBV6-5 with TRBJ2-1, with 15 bases matching TRBD2. CDR1 and CDR2 (germline): MNHEY, SVGAGI. J gave up 7 bases and V 8 bases, and 3 bases lay outside the gene matches. The CDR3 consists of 14 residues.

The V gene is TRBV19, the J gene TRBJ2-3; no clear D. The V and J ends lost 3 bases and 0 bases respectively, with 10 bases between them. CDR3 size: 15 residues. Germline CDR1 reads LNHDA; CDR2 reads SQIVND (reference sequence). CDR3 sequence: CASSIKATSTDTQYF. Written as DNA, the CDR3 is TGTGCCAGTAGTATCAAAGCCACTAGCACAGATACGCAGTATTTT.

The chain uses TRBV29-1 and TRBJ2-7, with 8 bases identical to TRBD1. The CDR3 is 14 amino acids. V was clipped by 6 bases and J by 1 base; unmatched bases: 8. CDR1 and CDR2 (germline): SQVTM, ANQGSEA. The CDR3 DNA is TGCAGCGTCCCTTTTCGGACAGGGTCCTACGAGCAGTACTTC. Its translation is CSVPFRTGSYEQYF.

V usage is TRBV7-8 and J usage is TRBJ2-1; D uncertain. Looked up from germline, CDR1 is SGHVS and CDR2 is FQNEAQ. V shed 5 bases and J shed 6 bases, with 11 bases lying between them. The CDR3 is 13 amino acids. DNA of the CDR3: TGTGCCAGCAGCAACCCCTCGGTCAATGAGCAGTTCTTC. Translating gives CASSNPSVNEQFF.